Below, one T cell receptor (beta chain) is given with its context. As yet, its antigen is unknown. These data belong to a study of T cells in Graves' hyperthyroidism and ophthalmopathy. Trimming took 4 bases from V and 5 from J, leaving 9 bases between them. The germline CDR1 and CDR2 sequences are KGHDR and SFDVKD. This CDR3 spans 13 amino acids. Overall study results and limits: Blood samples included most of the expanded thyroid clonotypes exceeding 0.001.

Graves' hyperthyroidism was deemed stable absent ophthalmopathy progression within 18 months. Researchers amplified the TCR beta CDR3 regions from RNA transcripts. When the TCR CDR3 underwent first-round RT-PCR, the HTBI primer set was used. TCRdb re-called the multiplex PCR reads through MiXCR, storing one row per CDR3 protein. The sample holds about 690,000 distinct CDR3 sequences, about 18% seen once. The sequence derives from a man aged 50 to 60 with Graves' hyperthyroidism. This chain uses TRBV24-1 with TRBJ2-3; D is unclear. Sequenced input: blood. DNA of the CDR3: TGTGCCACCAGTGAAGGTCTAGGAGATACGCAGTATTTT. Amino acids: CATSEGLGDTQYF.